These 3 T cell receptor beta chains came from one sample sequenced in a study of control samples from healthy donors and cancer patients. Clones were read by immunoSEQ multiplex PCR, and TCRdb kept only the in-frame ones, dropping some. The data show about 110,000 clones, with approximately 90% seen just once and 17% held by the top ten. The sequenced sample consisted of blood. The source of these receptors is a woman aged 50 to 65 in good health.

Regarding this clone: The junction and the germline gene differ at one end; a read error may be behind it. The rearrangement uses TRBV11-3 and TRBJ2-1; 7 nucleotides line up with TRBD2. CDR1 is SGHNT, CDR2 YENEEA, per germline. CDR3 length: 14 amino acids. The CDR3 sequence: CASSFETSYSEQFF. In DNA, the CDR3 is TGTGCCAGCAGCTTCGAGACTAGCTACAGTGAGCAGTTCTTC.

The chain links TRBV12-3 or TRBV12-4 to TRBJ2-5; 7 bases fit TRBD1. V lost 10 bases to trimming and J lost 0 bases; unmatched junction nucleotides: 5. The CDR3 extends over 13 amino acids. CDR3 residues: CATGTAYQETQYF. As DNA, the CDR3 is TGTGCCACTGGGACAGCGTACCAAGAGACCCAGTACTTC.

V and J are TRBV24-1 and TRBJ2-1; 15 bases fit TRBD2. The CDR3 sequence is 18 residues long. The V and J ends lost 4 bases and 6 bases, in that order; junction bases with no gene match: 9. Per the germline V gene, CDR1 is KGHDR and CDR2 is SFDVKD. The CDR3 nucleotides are TGTGCCACCAGTGACCCCAGGACTAGCGGGAGGGGTAGCAATGAGCAGTTCTTC. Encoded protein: CATSDPRTSGRGSNEQFF.